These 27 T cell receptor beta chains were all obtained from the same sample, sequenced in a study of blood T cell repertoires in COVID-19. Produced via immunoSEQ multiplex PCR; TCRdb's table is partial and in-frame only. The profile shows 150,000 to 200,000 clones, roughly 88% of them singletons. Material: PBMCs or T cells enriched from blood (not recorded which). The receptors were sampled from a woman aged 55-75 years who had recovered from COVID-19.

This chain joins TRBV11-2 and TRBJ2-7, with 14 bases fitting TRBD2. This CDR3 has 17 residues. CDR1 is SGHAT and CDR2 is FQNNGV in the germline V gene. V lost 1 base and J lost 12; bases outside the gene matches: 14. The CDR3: CASSLGADGTSGRGRYF. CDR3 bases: TGTGCCAGCAGCTTAGGTGCGGATGGGACTAGCGGGAGAGGTCGGTACTTC.

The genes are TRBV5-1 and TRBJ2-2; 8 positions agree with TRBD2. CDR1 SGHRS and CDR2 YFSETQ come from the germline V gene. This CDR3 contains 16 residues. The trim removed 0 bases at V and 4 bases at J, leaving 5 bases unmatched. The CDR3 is CASSLALGGVTGELFF. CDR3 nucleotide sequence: TGCGCCAGCAGCTTGGCCCTCGGGGGGGTCACCGGGGAGCTGTTTTTT.

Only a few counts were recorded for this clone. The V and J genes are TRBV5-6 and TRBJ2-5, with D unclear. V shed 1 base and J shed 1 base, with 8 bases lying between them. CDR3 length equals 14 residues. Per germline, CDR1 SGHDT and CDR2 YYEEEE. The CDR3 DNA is TGTGCCAGCAGCTTGTATACACCCCAAGAGACCCAGTACTTC. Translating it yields CASSLYTPQETQYF.

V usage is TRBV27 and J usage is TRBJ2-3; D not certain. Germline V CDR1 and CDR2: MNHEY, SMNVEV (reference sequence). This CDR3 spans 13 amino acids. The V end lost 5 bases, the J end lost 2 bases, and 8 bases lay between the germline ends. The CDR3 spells CASSVRYTDTQYF. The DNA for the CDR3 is TGTGCCAGCAGTGTCAGGTACACAGATACGCAGTATTTT.

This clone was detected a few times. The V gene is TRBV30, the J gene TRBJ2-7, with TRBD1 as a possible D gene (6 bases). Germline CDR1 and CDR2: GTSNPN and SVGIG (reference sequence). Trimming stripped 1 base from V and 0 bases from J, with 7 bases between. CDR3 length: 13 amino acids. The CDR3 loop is CAWSGQDSYEQYF. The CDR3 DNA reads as TGTGCCTGGAGTGGACAGGACTCCTACGAGCAGTACTTC.

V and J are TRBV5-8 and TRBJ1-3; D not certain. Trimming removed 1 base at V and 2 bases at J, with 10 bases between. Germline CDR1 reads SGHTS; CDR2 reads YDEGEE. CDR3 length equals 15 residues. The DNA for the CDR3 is TGTGCCAGCAGCTTGTCGGGTGGCCCTGGAAACACCATATATTTT. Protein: CASSLSGGPGNTIYF.

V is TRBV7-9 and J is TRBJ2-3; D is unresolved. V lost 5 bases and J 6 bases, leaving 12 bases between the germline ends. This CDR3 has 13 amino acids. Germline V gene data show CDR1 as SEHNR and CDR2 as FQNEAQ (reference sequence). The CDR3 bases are TGTGCCAGCAGCCCAAGAGGTTTGGATACGCAGTATTTT. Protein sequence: CASSPRGLDTQYF.

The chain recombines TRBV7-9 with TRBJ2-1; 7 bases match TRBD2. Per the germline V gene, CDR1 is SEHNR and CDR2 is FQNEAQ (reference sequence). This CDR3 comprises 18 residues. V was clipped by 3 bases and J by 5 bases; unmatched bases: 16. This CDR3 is CASSFIYSRELMDNEQFF. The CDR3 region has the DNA TGTGCCAGCAGCTTTATTTATTCGCGGGAGTTAATGGACAATGAGCAGTTCTTC.

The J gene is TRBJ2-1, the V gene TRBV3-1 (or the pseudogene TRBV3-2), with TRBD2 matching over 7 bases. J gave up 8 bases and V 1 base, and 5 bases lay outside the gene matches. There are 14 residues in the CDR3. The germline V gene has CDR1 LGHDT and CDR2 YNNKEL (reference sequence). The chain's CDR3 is CASSQGLASDEQFF. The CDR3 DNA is TGTGCCAGCAGCCAAGGACTAGCCTCAGATGAGCAGTTCTTC.

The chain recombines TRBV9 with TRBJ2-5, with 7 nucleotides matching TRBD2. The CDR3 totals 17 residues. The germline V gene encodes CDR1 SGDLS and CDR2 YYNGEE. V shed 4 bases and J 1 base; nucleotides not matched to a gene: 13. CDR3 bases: TGTGCCAGCAGCCCTAGTGGGCTAGCGGAGATCCAAGAGACCCAGTACTTC. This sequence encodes CASSPSGLAEIQETQYF. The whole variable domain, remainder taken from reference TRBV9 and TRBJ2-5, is DSGVTQTPKHLITATGQRVTLRCSPRSGDLSVYWYQQSLDQGLQFLIQYYNGEERAKGNILERFSAQQFPDLHSELNLSSLELGDSALYFCASSPSGLAEIQETQYFGPGTRLLVL.

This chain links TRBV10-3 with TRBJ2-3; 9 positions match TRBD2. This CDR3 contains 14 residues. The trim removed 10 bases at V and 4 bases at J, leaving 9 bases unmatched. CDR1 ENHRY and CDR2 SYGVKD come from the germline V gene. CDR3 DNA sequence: TGTGCCACCCGTTTGCGGGAGGGTTCAGATACGCAGTATTTT. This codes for CATRLREGSDTQYF.

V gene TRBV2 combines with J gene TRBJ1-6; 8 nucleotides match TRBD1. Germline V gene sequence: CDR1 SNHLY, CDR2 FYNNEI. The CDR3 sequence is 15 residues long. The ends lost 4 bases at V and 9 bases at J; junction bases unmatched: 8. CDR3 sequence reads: CASSVQGQGASPLHF. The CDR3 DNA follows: TGTGCCAGCAGTGTACAAGGACAGGGTGCTTCACCCCTCCACTTT.

The CDR3 here is CASSAVGRARHEQYF. The CDR3 nucleotides are TGTGCCAGCAGCGCCGTCGGGAGGGCCCGCCACGAGCAGTACTTC. The chain recombines TRBV28 with TRBJ2-7, with 8 bases fitting TRBD2. Per the germline V gene, CDR1 is MDHEN and CDR2 is SYDVKM. J gave up 5 bases and V 6 bases, and 12 bases lay outside the gene matches. The length of the CDR3 is 15 residues.

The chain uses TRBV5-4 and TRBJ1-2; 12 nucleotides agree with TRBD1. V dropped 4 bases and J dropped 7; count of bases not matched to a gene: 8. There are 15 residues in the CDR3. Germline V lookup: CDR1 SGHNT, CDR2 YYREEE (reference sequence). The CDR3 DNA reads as TGTGCCAGCAGCCGACTCGCGGGACAGGGGGCTGGCTACACCTTC. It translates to CASSRLAGQGAGYTF.

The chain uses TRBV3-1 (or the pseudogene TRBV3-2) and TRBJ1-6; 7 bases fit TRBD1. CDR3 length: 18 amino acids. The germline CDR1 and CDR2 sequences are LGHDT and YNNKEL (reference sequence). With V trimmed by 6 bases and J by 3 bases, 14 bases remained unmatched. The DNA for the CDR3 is TGTGCCAGCAGGAAAACAGGGGCCCTTTCTGTCTATAATTCACCCCTCCACTTT. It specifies CASRKTGALSVYNSPLHF.

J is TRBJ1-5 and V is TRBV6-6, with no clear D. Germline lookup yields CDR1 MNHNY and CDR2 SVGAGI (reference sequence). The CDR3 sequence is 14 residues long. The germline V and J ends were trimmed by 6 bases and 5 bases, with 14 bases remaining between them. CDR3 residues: CASSLGGGHQPQHF. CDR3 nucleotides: TGTGCCAGCAGCCTTGGAGGAGGCCATCAGCCCCAGCATTTT.

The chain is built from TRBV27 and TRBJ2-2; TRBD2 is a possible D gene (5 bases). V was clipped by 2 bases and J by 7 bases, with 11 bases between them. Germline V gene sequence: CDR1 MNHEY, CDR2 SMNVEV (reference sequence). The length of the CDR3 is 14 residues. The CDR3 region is CASSLSLAGGELFF. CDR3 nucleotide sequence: TGTGCCAGCAGTTTAAGCCTAGCTGGCGGGGAGCTGTTTTTT.

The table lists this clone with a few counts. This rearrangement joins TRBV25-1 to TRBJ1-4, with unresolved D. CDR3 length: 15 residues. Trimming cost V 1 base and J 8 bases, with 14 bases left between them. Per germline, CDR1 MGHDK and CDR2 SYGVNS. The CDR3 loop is CASSESVPGREKLFF. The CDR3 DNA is TGTGCCAGCAGTGAATCCGTGCCTGGGAGAGAAAAACTGTTTTTT.

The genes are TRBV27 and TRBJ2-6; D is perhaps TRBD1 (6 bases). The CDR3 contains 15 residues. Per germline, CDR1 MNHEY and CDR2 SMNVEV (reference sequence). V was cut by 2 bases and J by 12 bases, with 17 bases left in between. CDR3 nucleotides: TGTGCCAGCAGTTTAGGCAGCCGGGACACCATCGTCCTGACTTTC. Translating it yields CASSLGSRDTIVLTF. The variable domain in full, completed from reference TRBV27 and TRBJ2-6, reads EAQVTQNPRYLITVTGKKLTVTCSQNMNHEYMSWYRQDPGLGLRQIYYSMNVEVTDKGDVPEGYKVSRKEKRNFPLILESPSPNQTSLYFCASSLGSRDTIVLTFGAGSRLTVL.

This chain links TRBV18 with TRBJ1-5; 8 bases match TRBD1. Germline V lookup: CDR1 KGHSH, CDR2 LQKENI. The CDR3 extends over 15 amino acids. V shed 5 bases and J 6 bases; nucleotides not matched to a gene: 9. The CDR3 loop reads CASSGQGKGGQPQHF. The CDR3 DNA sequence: TGTGCCAGCTCAGGACAGGGAAAGGGTGGTCAGCCCCAGCATTTT.

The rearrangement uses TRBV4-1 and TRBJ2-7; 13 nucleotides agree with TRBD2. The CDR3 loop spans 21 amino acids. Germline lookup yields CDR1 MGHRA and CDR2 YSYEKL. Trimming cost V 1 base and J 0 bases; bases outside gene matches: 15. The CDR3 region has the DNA TGCGCCAGCAGCCAAGCCAGTTTGCGACTAGCGGGAGGTTCTTTCTCCTACGAGCAGTACTTC. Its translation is CASSQASLRLAGGSFSYEQYF.

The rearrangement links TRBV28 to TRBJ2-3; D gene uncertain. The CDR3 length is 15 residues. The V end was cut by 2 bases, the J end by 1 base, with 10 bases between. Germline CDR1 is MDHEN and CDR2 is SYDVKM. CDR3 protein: CASSLVGRGTDTQYF. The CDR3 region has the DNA TGTGCCAGCAGTTTAGTGGGCCGAGGCACAGATACGCAGTATTTT.

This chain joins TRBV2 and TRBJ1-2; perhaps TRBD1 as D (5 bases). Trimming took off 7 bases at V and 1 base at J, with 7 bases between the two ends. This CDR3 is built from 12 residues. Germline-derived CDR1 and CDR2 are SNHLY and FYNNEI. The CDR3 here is CASMGGNYGYTF. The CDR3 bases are TGTGCCAGCATGGGGGGTAACTATGGCTACACCTTC.

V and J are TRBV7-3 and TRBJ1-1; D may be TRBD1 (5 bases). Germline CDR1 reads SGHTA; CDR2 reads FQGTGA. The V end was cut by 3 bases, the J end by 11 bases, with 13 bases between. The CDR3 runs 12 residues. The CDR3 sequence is CASSLDMGGAFF. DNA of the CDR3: TGTGCCAGCAGCTTGGACATGGGAGGGGCTTTCTTT.

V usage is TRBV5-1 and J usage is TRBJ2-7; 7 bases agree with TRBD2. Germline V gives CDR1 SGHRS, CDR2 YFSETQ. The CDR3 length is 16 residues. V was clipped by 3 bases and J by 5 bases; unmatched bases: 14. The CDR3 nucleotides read TGCGCCAGCAGCTGGGTTAGGAGCGGGAAAGGGGACGAGCAGTACTTC. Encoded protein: CASSWVRSGKGDEQYF.

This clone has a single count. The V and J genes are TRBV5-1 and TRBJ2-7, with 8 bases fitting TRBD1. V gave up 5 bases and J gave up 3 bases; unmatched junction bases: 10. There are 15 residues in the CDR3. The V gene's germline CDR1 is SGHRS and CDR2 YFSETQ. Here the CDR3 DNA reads TGCGCCAGCAGTTCGGCCAGGGGGACAGGCTACGAGCAGTACTTC. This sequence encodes CASSSARGTGYEQYF.

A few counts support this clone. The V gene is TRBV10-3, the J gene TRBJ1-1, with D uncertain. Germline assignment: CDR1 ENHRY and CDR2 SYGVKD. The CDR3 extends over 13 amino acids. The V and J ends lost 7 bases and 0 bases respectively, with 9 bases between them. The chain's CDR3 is CAINDQVNTEAFF. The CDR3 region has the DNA TGTGCCATCAACGACCAGGTGAACACTGAAGCTTTCTTT.